This T cell receptor beta chain was sequenced in a study of vaccination effects on CD4 cells after COVID-19. Method: immunoSEQ multiplex PCR; TCRdb's copy keeps in-frame clones and lacks some. The sample yields around 31,000 clones, around 70% seen once. The V and J ends lost 3 bases and 3 bases, in that order; junction bases with no gene match: 12. Looked up from germline, CDR1 is LNHDA and CDR2 is SQIVND (reference sequence). The CDR3 runs to 17 residues. Within the ViraFEST assay, antigen-specific CD4+ T cells underwent expansion with viral peptide pools prior to sequencing. Once cultured for under 11 days, the cells underwent separation to obtain CD4+ T cells. Nucleocapsid antibodies stayed negative before and after vaccination, showing no earlier SARS-CoV-2 infection. A half-volume exchange with IL-2 medium occurred on days 3 and 7. In the case of this clone: What it recognizes is unknown.

Study-wide points: In healthy vaccinees, only 1 of 255 vaccine-induced clones cross-reacted with common cold coronaviruses.

Source: CD4+ T cells from PBMCs cultured with HCoV-229E spike peptides, taken before COVID-19 vaccination. The chain combines TRBV19 with TRBJ2-7, with 9 bases aligning to TRBD2. This clonotype originated in a human donor who received a COVID-19 vaccine. The CDR3 reads CASSIVAGGRARYEQYF. CDR3 nucleotides: TGTGCCAGTAGTATCGTGGCCGGCGGGAGGGCCCGCTACGAGCAGTACTTC.